The T cell receptor beta chain under discussion was sequenced for a study of blood T cells in healthy people across ages. A second 7 to 11 cycle PCR used barcoded and J-beta primers. TCRdb re-called the 5' RACE reads with MiXCR, one entry per CDR3 protein. The top ten hold under 4% of the sample, which has 550,000 to 750,000 distinct CDR3 sequences, 20% to 25% seen once. The germline gives CDR1 MDHEN, CDR2 SYDVKM. The CDR3 totals 14 residues. This clonotype originated in a man between 65 and 85 years old in good health. The sample was blood. The V call is TRBV28, the J call TRBJ2-1; 10 positions agree with TRBD2. With the DNA end fitting TRBJ2-7 better, the J assignment may be wrong. The DNA for the CDR3 is TGTGCCAGCAGTTTATATGGGACTAGCGTTAAGCAGTACTTC. It translates to CASSLYGTSVKQYF.